Below, 14 T cell receptor beta chains from the same sample are listed, as sequenced in a study of regulatory T cells in long-lasting Graves disease (dated by TCRdb to the early 2020s). The time point label, read with the paper, signifies: newly diagnosed GD, antithyroid drugs for less than 3 months. For both TCR sequencing and RNA sequencing, RNA was extracted from PBMCs using TRIzol. Libraries were made using multiplex PCR. The sequencing machine was an Illumina HiSeq 4000. To build TCR beta libraries, CDR3 regions were amplified by Arm-PCR using iRepertoire HTBI primers. The public reads were reprocessed in TCRdb via fastp at Q25 and MiXCR, keeping in-frame beta chains. Each record represents a unique CDR3 protein, reported with the most common genes and DNA among its rows. A total of about 440,000 distinct CDR3 sequences appear in this sample, 14% to 15% of them only once. Of the sample, around 17% is held by the ten largest clones.

These same records also appear under a second study, on T cells in Graves' hyperthyroidism and ophthalmopathy.

The starting material was peripheral blood mononuclear cells (PBMCs), obtained at new diagnosis, from a patient treated with antithyroid drugs. These TCRs come from a woman aged 25 to 39 with Graves disease. Donor details come from another sample of the same person, matched by shared clones.

The chain carries TRBV5-1 and TRBJ2-5; 8 nucleotides line up with TRBD1. The CDR3 contains 14 residues. V lost 4 bases and J lost 4; bases outside the gene matches: 6. Germline values: CDR1 SGHRS, CDR2 YFSETQ. CDR3 DNA: TGCGCCAGCAGCCCGATGGACAGGGCAGAGACCCAGTACTTC. Translation: CASSPMDRAETQYF.

There are many counts of this clonotype. The CDR3 spells CASSEGTGTSGAKNIQYF. The DNA for the CDR3 is TGTGCCAGCAGTGAAGGGACCGGGACTAGCGGGGCCAAAAACATTCAGTACTTC. The chain uses TRBV6-1 and TRBJ2-4; the match to TRBD2 covers 12 bases. The CDR3 spans 18 residues. CDR1 MNHNS and CDR2 SASEGT come from the germline V gene. The V segment lost 1 base and the J segment 1 base; nucleotides outside the gene matches: 5.

The chain recombines TRBV15 with TRBJ2-7, with a possible D match to TRBD2 (6 bases). The CDR3 is 15 amino acids. The germline V gene encodes CDR1 LNHNV and CDR2 YYDKDF (reference sequence). V was pared by 0 bases and J by 0 bases, with 9 bases between. The CDR3, as DNA: TGTGCCACCAGCAGAGAGGCGGGGACCTCCTACGAGCAGTACTTC. Its protein is CATSREAGTSYEQYF.

As concerns this clonotype: A much larger clone lies one base from this, so it may be a read error. The rearrangement uses TRBV4-1 and TRBJ2-1; 9 bases agree with TRBD2. The J segment lost 10 bases and the V segment lost 6 bases, leaving 13 bases of the junction unmatched. The CDR3 covers 15 residues. Germline V gene sequence: CDR1 MGHRA, CDR2 YSYEKL. This chain's CDR3 is CASRVAGALSYEQFF. The CDR3 nucleotides are TGCGCCAGCAGGGTAGCGGGAGCCCTCTCCTACGAGCAGTTCTTC.

This clonotype has only a few counts. The chain is built from TRBV5-8 and TRBJ1-5, with D possibly TRBD1 on 5 matching bases. This CDR3 comprises 17 residues. The V and J ends lost 1 base and 0 bases respectively, with 14 bases between them. Germline V gene sequence: CDR1 SGHTS, CDR2 YDEGEE. DNA for the CDR3: TGTGCCAGCAGCTTGTGGAGGGGTGTTAATAGCAATCAGCCCCAGCATTTT. Translated, it gives CASSLWRGVNSNQPQHF.

Comments on this clonotype: A far larger clone is just one base off, so this is likely a read error. This chain links TRBV12-3 or TRBV12-4 with TRBJ1-1, with 9 nucleotides matching TRBD1. The CDR3 totals 14 residues. In nucleotides, the CDR3 is TGTGCCGGCAGCAAACAGGGGGCGATAACTGAAGCTTTCTTT. As protein: CAGSKQGAITEAFF.

Note on this clonotype: A much larger clone lies a single base off, so this may be a read error. The chain employs TRBV6-2 or TRBV6-3 and TRBJ1-2, with TRBD1 matching over 7 bases. The CDR3 covers 14 residues. CDR1 is MNHEY and CDR2 is SVGEGT in the germline V gene. The ends lost 2 bases at V and 4 bases at J; junction bases unmatched: 4. CDR3 sequence (DNA): TGTGCCAGCAGTTACGCGGGACAGTGCTATGGCTACACCTTC. Translated: CASSYAGQCYGYTF.

The chain links TRBV19 to TRBJ2-1; a possible D gene is TRBD1 (7 bases). Looked up from germline, CDR1 is LNHDA and CDR2 is SQIVND (reference sequence). The CDR3 totals 14 residues. The V end was cut by 2 bases, the J end by 3 bases, with 8 bases between. The CDR3 bases are TGTGCCAGTAGTATACAGGGGGGCTACAATGAGCAGTTCTTC. Amino acids: CASSIQGGYNEQFF.

Ten or more counts support this clonotype. The V call is TRBV7-9, the J call TRBJ2-1, with D maybe TRBD1 (6 bases). Trimming removed 4 bases at V and 16 bases at J, with 17 bases between. Germline V gives CDR1 SEHNR, CDR2 FQNEAQ (reference sequence). The CDR3 contains 12 residues. The CDR3 loop reads CASSSDIAQGFF. In DNA, the CDR3 is TGTGCCAGCAGCTCCGATATTGCACAGGGCTTCTTC. Together with reference TRBV7-9 and TRBJ2-1, the CDR3 gives the full variable domain: DTGVSQNPRHKITKRGQNVTFRCDPISEHNRLYWYRQTLGQGPEFLTYFQNEAQLEKSRLLSDRFSAERPKGSFSTLEIQRTEQGDSAMYLCASSSDIAQGFFGPGTRLTVL.

This clonotype was counted many times. The rearrangement uses TRBV2 and TRBJ2-5; D might be TRBD1 (6 bases). This CDR3 region has 17 residues. V was pared by 4 bases and J by 5 bases, with 23 bases between. From germline, CDR1 is SNHLY and CDR2 FYNNEI. CDR3 region: CASSVGDRRDTGETQYF. The DNA of the CDR3 is TGTGCCAGCAGTGTTGGGGACCGCAGGGACACCGGGGAGACCCAGTACTTC.

This clonotype has at least ten counts. The chain is built from TRBV27 and TRBJ2-7, with TRBD1 matching 9 bases. Germline CDR1 is MNHEY and CDR2 is SMNVEV (reference sequence). Trimming cost V 4 bases and J 5 bases; bases outside gene matches: 9. This CDR3 contains 15 residues. CDR3 sequence reads: CASSSLQGASHEQYF. CDR3 bases: TGTGCCAGCAGTTCCTTACAGGGGGCCTCTCACGAGCAGTACTTC.

This clonotype occurred many times. V is TRBV5-1 and J is TRBJ2-7, with D possibly matching TRBD1 (6 bases). The germline V gene encodes CDR1 SGHRS and CDR2 YFSETQ. The CDR3 extends over 13 amino acids. The V end was cut by 0 bases, the J end by 6 bases, with 10 bases between. The CDR3 loop reads CASSLGTALEQYF. The CDR3 coding sequence is TGCGCCAGCAGCTTGGGGACAGCCCTCGAGCAGTACTTC.

This clonotype was found many times. The chain uses TRBV6-1 and TRBJ2-2; no reliable D call. Looked up from germline, CDR1 is MNHNS and CDR2 is SASEGT. V lost 8 bases, J lost 0 bases, and 10 bases lay in between. The CDR3 covers 14 residues. Written as DNA, the CDR3 is TGTGCCAGCCGGGTGGCAGCGAACACCGGGGAGCTGTTTTTT. Amino acids: CASRVAANTGELFF.

In its sample, this clonotype was seen many times. The V and J genes are TRBV5-1 and TRBJ1-3, with D perhaps matching TRBD1 (5 bases). The V end was cut by 1 base, the J end by 0 bases, with 14 bases between. CDR3 length: 17 residues. Germline V CDR1 and CDR2: SGHRS, YFSETQ. The CDR3 sequence: CASSLIPGDSSGNTIYF. The CDR3 coding sequence is TGCGCCAGCAGCTTGATCCCCGGGGACTCCTCTGGAAACACCATATATTTT. Supplemented by reference TRBV5-1 and TRBJ1-3, the full variable domain reads KAGVTQTPRYLIKTRGQQVTLSCSPISGHRSVSWYQQTPGQGLQFLFEYFSETQRNKGNFPGRFSGRQFSNSRSEMNVSTLELGDSALYLCASSLIPGDSSGNTIYFGEGSWLTVV.